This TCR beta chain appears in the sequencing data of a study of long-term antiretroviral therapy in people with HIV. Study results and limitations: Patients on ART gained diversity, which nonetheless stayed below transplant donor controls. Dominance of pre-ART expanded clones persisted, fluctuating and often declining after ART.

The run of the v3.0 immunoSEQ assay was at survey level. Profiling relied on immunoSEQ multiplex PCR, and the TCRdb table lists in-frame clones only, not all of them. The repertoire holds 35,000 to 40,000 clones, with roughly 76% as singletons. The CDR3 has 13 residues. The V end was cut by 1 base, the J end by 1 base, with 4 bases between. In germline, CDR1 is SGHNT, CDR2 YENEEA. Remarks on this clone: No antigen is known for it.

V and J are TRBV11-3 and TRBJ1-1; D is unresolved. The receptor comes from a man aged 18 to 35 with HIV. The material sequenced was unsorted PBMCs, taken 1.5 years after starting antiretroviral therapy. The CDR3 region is CASSLGTNTEAFF. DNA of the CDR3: TGTGCCAGCAGCTTAGGGACGAACACTGAAGCTTTCTTT.